Reported below is one TCR beta chain. What it recognizes is unknown. These data come from a study of T cells in Graves' hyperthyroidism and ophthalmopathy. Study-wide points: Appearing also in blood were most of the thyroid clonotypes expanded above 0.001.

Researchers took RNA transcripts and amplified the TCR beta CDR3 regions from them. The HTBI primer set drove a first-round RT-PCR of the TCR CDR3. TCRdb recomputed calls from the multiplex PCR reads with MiXCR, one row per CDR3 protein. The table has fewer than 400,000 distinct CDR3 sequences, 16% seen once. The V gene's germline CDR1 is LNHDA and CDR2 SQIVND (reference sequence). V shed 8 bases and J shed 0 bases, with 8 bases lying between them. This CDR3 region has 13 residues. Reasons for excluding patients were uncontrolled infection, other autoimmune disease, pregnancy or lactation. This chain joins TRBV19 and TRBJ1-5; no clear D. Sample: blood. This receptor was taken from a young man with Graves' hyperthyroidism. The chain's CDR3 is CASGEYSNQPQHF. CDR3 DNA: TGTGCCAGTGGAGAGTATAGCAATCAGCCCCAGCATTTT.